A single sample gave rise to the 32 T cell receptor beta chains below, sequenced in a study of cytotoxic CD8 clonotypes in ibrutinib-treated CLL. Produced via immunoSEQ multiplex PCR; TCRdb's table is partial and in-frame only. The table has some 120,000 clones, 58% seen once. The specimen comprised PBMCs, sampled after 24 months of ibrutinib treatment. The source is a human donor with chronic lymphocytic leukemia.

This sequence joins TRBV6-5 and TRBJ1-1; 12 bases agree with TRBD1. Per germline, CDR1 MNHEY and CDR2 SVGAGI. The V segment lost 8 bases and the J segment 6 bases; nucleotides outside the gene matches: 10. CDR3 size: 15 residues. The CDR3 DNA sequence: TGTGCCAGCTATGCCCCGGGACAGGGGGCCGCTGAAGCTTTCTTT. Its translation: CASYAPGQGAAEAFF.

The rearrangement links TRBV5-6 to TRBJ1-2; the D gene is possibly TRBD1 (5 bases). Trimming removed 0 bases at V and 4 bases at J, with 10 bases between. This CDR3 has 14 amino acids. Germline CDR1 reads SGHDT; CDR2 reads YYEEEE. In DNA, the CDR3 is TGTGCCAGCAGCTTGGAGGGACGGATCTATGGCTACACCTTC. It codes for CASSLEGRIYGYTF.

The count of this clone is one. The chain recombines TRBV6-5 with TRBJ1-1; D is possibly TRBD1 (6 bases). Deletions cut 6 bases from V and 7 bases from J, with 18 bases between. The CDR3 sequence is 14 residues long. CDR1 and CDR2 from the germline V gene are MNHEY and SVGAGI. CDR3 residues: CASSGRGGAIEAFF. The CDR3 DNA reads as TGTGCCAGCAGCGGAAGGGGGGGGGCAATTGAAGCTTTCTTT.

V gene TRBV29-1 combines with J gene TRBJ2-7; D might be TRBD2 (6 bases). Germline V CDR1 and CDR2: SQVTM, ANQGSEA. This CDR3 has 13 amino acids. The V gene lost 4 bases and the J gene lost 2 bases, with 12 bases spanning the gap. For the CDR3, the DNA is TGCAGCGTTGGGGGACTGCACCCCTACGAGCAGTACTTC. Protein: CSVGGLHPYEQYF.

The CDR3: CASSFTGQGLSPLHF. CDR3 bases: TGTGCCAGCAGCTTTACGGGACAGGGTCTCTCACCCCTCCACTTT. The V and J genes are TRBV7-2 and TRBJ1-6; TRBD1 agrees at 9 bases. CDR1 is SGHTA, CDR2 FQGNSA, per germline. The CDR3 is made up of 15 amino acids. The junction had 7 bases not matched to a gene; V was cut back by 3 bases and J by 10 bases.

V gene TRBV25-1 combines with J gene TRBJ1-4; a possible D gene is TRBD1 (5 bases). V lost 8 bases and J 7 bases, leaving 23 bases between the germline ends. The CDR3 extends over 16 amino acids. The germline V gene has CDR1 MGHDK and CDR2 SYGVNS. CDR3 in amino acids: CASHMLRGTWGEKLFF. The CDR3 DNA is TGTGCCAGCCACATGTTACGGGGGACCTGGGGTGAAAAACTGTTTTTT.

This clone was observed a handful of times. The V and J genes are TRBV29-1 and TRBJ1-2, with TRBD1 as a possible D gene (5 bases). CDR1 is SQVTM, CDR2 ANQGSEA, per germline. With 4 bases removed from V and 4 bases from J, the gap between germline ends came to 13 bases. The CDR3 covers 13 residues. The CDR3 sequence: CSVARQGVYGYTF. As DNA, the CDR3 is TGCAGCGTTGCCCGGCAGGGAGTCTATGGCTACACCTTC.

The CDR3 sequence is CASSSQTSSANEQFF. DNA for the CDR3: TGTGCCAGCAGTTCCCAAACCTCTAGTGCGAATGAGCAGTTCTTC. The J gene is TRBJ2-1, the V gene TRBV28; D is ambiguous. Germline V gene sequence: CDR1 MDHEN, CDR2 SYDVKM. Between the trimmed V and J ends, which lost 4 bases and 7 bases, there was a span of 17 bases. This CDR3 is built from 15 residues.

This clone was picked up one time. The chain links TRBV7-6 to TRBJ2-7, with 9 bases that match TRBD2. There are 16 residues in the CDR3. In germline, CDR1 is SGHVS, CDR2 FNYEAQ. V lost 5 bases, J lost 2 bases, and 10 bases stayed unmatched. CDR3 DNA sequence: TGTGCCAGCAGCCCCACAGCGGGAGGCATACCCTACGAGCAGTACTTC. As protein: CASSPTAGGIPYEQYF.

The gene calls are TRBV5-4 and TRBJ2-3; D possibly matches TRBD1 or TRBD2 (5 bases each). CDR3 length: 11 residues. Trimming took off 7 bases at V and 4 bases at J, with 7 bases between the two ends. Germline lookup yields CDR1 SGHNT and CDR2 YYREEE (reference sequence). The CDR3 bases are TGTGCCAGCGGGGGAGCAGATACGCAGTATTTT. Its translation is CASGGADTQYF. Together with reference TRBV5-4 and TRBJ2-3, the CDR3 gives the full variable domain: ETGVTQSPTHLIKTRGQQVTLRCSSQSGHNTVSWYQQALGQGPQFIFQYYREEENGRGNFPPRFSGLQFPNYSSELNVNALELDDSALYLCASGGADTQYFGPGTRLTVL.

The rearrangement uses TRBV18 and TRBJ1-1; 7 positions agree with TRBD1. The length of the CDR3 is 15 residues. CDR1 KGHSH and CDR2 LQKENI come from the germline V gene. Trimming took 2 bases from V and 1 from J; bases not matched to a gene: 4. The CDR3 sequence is CASSPKTGKNTEAFF. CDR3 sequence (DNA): TGTGCCAGCTCACCAAAGACAGGGAAGAACACTGAAGCTTTCTTT.

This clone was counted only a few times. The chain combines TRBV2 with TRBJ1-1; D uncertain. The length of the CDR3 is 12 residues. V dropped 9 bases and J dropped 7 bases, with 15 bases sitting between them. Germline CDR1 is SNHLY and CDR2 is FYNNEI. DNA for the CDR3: TGTGCCAGGGGATCTATGGGCGGTGAAGCTTTCTTT. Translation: CARGSMGGEAFF.

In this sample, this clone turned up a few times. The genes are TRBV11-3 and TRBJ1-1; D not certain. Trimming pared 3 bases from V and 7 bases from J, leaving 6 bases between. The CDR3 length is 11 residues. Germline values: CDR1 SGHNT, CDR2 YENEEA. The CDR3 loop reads CASSLAYEAFF. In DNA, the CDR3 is TGTGCCAGCAGCTTGGCCTATGAAGCTTTCTTT.

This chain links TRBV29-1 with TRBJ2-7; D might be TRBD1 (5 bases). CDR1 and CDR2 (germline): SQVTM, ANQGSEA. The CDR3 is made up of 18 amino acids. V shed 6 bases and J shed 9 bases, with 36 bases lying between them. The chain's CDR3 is CSVLERAGYDPTIRAQYF. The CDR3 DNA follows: TGCAGCGTCCTTGAACGGGCAGGGTATGACCCTACGATACGGGCGCAGTACTTC.

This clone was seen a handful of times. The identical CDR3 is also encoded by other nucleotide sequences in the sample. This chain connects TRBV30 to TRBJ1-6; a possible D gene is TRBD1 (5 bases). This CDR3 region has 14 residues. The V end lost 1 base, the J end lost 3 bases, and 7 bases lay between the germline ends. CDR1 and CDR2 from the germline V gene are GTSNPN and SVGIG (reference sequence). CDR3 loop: CAWSGGSYNSPLHF. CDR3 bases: TGTGCCTGGAGTGGGGGGAGCTATAATTCACCCCTCCACTTT. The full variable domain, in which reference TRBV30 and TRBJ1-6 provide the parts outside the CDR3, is SQTIHQWPATLVQPVGSPLSLECTVEGTSNPNLYWYRQAAGRGLQLLFYSVGIGQISSEVPQNLSASRPQDRQFILSSKKLLLSDSGFYLCAWSGGSYNSPLHFGNGTRLTVT.

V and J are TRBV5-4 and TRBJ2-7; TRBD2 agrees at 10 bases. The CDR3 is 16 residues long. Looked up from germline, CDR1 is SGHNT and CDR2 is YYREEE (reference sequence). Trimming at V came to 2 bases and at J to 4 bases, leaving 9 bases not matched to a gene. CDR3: CASSLGGTSGAYEQYF. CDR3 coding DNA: TGTGCCAGCAGCTTAGGGGGCACTAGCGGGGCTTACGAGCAGTACTTC.

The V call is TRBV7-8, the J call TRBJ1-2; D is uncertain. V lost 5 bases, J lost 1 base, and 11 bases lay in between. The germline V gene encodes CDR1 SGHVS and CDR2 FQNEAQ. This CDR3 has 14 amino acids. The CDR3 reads CASSPVDGNYGYTF. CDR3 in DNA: TGTGCCAGCAGCCCCGTGGATGGTAACTATGGCTACACCTTC.

The CDR3 region is CASTPFLRGNTQYF. CDR3 nucleotides: TGTGCCAGCACCCCTTTCCTCAGGGGAAATACGCAGTATTTT. The chain has TRBV28 and TRBJ2-3; a weak D match, TRBD1 (6 bases). Germline V gives CDR1 MDHEN, CDR2 SYDVKM. The CDR3 totals 14 residues. V was cut by 7 bases and J by 7 bases, with 18 bases left in between.

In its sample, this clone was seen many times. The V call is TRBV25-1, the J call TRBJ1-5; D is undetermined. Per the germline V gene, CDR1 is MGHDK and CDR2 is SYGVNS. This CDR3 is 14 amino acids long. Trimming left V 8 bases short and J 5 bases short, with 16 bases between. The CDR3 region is CASGSSRVDQPQHF. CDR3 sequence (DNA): TGTGCCAGCGGATCCAGTCGGGTTGATCAGCCCCAGCATTTT.

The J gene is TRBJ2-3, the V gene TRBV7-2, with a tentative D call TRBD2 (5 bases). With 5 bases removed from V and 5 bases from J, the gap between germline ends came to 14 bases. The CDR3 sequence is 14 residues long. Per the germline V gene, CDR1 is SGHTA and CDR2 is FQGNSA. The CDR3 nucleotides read TGTGCCAGCAGCAATACCGGGGTGGTAGATACGCAGTATTTT. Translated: CASSNTGVVDTQYF.

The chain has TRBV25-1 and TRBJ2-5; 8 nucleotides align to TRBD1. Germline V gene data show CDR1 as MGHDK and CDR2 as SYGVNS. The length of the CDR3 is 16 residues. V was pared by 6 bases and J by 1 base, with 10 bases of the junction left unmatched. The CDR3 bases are TGTGCCAGCAGCGCGCGAGGAGGGACAGGCCAAGAGACCCAGTACTTC. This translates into CASSARGGTGQETQYF.

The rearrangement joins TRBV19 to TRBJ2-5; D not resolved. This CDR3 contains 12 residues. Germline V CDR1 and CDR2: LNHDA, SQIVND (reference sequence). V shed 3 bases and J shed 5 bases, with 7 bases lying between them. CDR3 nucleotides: TGTGCCAGTAGTATGGGCCTGGAGACCCAGTACTTC. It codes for CASSMGLETQYF.

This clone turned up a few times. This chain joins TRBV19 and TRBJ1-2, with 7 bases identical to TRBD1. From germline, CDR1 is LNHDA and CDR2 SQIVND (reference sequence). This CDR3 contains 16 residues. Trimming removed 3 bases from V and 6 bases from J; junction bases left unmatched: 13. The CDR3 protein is CASSIGRHRGGDGYTF. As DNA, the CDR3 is TGTGCCAGTAGTATTGGACGGCACAGGGGTGGAGATGGCTACACCTTC. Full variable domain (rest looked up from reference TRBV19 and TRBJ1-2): DGGITQSPKYLFRKEGQNVTLSCEQNLNHDAMYWYRQDPGQGLRLIYYSQIVNDFQKGDIAEGYSVSREKKESFPLTVTSAQKNPTAFYLCASSIGRHRGGDGYTFGSGTRLTVV.

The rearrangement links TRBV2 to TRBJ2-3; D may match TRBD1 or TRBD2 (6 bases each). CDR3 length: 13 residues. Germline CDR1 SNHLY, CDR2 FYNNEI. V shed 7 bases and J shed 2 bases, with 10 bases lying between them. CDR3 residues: CASTGAPTDTQYF. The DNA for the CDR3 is TGTGCCAGCACGGGGGCCCCCACAGATACGCAGTATTTT.

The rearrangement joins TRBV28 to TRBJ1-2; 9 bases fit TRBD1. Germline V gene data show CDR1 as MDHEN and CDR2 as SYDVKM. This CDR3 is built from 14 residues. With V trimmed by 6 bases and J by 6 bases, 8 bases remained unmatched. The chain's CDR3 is CASRLQGAVDGYTF. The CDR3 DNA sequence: TGTGCCAGCAGACTACAGGGGGCGGTTGATGGCTACACCTTC.

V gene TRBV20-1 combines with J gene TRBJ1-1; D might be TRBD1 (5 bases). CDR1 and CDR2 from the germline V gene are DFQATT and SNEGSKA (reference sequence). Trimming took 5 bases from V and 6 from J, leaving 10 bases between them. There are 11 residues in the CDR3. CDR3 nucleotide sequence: TGCAGTGCTCGGGACCACCCTGAAGCTTTCTTT. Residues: CSARDHPEAFF.

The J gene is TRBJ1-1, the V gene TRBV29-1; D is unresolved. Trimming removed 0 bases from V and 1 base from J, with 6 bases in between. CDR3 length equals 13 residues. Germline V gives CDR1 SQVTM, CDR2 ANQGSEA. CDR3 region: CSVEEVGNTEAFF. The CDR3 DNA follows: TGCAGCGTTGAAGAGGTCGGGAACACTGAAGCTTTCTTT.

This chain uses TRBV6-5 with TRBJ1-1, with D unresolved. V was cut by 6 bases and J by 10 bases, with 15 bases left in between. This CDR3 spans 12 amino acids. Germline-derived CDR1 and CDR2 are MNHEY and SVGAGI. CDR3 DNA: TGTGCCAGCAGGACCGCTGAGACACGAGCTTTCTTT. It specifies CASRTAETRAFF.

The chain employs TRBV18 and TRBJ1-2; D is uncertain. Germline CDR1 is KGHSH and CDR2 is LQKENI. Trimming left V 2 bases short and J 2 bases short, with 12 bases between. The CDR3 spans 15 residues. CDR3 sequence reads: CASSPMRESNYGYTF. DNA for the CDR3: TGTGCCAGCTCACCAATGCGAGAATCGAACTATGGCTACACCTTC. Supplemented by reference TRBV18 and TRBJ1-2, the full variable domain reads NAGVMQNPRHLVRRRGQEARLRCSPMKGHSHVYWYRQLPEEGLKFMVYLQKENIIDESGMPKERFSAEFPKEGPSILRIQQVVRGDSAAYFCASSPMRESNYGYTFGSGTRLTVV.

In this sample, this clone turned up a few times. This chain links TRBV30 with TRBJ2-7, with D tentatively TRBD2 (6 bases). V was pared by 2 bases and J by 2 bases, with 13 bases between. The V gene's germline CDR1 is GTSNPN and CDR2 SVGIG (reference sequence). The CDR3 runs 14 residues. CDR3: CAWSRGGITYEQYF. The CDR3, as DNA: TGTGCCTGGAGTCGTGGGGGGATAACCTACGAGCAGTACTTC.

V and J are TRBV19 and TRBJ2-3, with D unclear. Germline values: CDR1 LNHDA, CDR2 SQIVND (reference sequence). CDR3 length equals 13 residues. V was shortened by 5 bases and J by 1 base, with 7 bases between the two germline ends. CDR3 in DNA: TGTGCCAGTAGTGCCTCCCGCACAGATACGCAGTATTTT. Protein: CASSASRTDTQYF.

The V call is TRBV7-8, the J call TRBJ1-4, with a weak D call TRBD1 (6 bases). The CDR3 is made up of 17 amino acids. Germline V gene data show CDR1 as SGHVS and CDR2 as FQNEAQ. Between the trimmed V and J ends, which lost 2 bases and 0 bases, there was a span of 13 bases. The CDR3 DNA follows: TGTGCCAGCAGCTTATGGGACACCTTTGCAACTAATGAAAAACTGTTTTTT. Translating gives CASSLWDTFATNEKLFF.